Listed here are 5 T cell receptor beta chains from one sample, sequenced in a study of T cell repertoires in aging, cancer and after chemotherapy (dated by TCRdb to between 2018 and 2021). The reads were generated on an Illumina MiSeq. Rearranged TRB sequences spanning V, D and J segments were amplified in a multiplex touch-down PCR with a mixed TRB-A/B primer pool. In-frame beta chains were kept once TCRdb had trimmed the public reads at Q25 with fastp and called clones with MiXCR. Every entry covers one CDR3 protein and lists the most common genes and DNA from its rows. This sample has around 9,000 distinct CDR3 sequences in its table, and about two fifths of those were observed once. The ten largest clones represent around 12% of the sample. Instead of sorted cells or RNA, genomic DNA extracted from peripheral blood served as the source for amplifying TCR beta rearrangements. Sequencing was done on a sample of blood. These TCRs come from a human donor with a solid tumor.

V usage is TRBV19 and J usage is TRBJ1-4; possibly TRBD1 for D (6 bases). Trimming shortened V by 5 bases and J by 4 bases, and 17 bases separated the two germline ends. Per the germline V gene, CDR1 is LNHDA and CDR2 is SQIVND (reference sequence). The CDR3 spans 16 residues. The CDR3: CASSSLPQGYNEKLFF. The CDR3 bases are TGTGCCAGTAGTTCACTCCCACAGGGATATAATGAAAAACTGTTTTTT. The full variable domain, with the rest looked up from reference TRBV19 and TRBJ1-4, is DGGITQSPKYLFRKEGQNVTLSCEQNLNHDAMYWYRQDPGQGLRLIYYSQIVNDFQKGDIAEGYSVSREKKESFPLTVTSAQKNPTAFYLCASSSLPQGYNEKLFFGSGTQLSVL.

The chain joins TRBV6-6 to TRBJ1-2, with 7 bases identical to TRBD1. Trimming at V came to 4 bases and at J to 4 bases, leaving 12 bases not matched to a gene. The CDR3 covers 16 residues. Looked up from germline, CDR1 is MNHNY and CDR2 is SVGAGI (reference sequence). The CDR3 coding sequence is TGTGCCAGCAGTTCTCCCGCCGGGACAGCGGCCTATGGCTACACCTTC. This sequence encodes CASSSPAGTAAYGYTF.

CDR3: CAWTQGDTQYF. The CDR3 DNA is TGTGCCTGGACTCAAGGAGATACGCAGTATTTT. The chain recombines TRBV30 with TRBJ2-3; D gene ambiguous. Trimming pared 4 bases from V and 5 bases from J, leaving 7 bases between. CDR1 GTSNPN and CDR2 SVGIG come from the germline V gene (reference sequence). CDR3 length: 11 residues.

The count of this clonotype is one. The V call is TRBV5-1, the J call TRBJ2-6, with 8 bases identical to TRBD1. The CDR3 contains 17 residues. V lost 0 bases and J lost 3; bases outside the gene matches: 5. Germline loops: CDR1 SGHRS, CDR2 YFSETQ. The CDR3 DNA reads as TGCGCCAGCAGCTTGGAAGTAGGGACAGGTGGGGCCAACGTCCTGACTTTC. Translation gives CASSLEVGTGGANVLTF.

Here the CDR3 reads CASRVSGNTGELFF. The CDR3 region has the DNA TGTGCCAGCAGGGTTAGCGGGAACACCGGGGAGCTGTTTTTT. The chain has TRBV6-5 and TRBJ2-2; tentatively, D is TRBD2 (6 bases). Deletions cut 6 bases from V and 1 base from J, with 9 bases between. Per the germline V gene, CDR1 is MNHEY and CDR2 is SVGAGI. The CDR3 has 14 residues.